The rows below give T cell receptor beta chains drawn from one sample of a study of molecular identifiers for immune sequencing clone quantification. TCRdb passed the PCR reads through MiXCR, listing each CDR3 protein once. The sample consists of approximately 97,000 distinct CDR3 sequences, approximately 24% of them appearing once. Material: naive CD8+ T cells from blood, with Jurkat cell RNA spiked in. Every receptor here comes from a human donor in good health. Some libraries in this study had Jurkat cell RNA spiked in. The CDR3 runs from the conserved cysteine through the conserved F or W. The D gene is left open where the match is weak. A row's size may be missing; if present it is once, few, many or a size class.

size	V	D	J	CDR3	DNA
many	TRBV7-2	.	TRBJ2-1	CASSLLSSNEQFF	TGTGCCAGCAGCTTACTCTCCAGCAATGAGCAGTTCTTC
many	TRBV29-1	TRBD2	TRBJ2-1	CSVEGLAGVEQFF	TGCAGCGTTGAAGGACTAGCGGGAGTTGAGCAGTTCTTC
many	TRBV30	.	TRBJ2-1	CAWSVESGTPLSVFRFF	TGTGCCTGGAGTGTTGAGTCCGGGACACCCCTATCGGTGTTTCGGTTCTTC
many	TRBV7-9	.	TRBJ2-3	CASSAVWGTDTQYF	TGTGCCAGCAGCGCCGTTTGGGGCACAGATACGCAGTATTTT
.	TRBV5-6	.	TRBJ2-2	CASSLIKGYGDTGELFF	TGTGCCAGCAGCTTGATCAAGGGGTATGGGGACACCGGGGAGCTGTTTTTT
many	TRBV7-6	.	TRBJ2-7	CASSLGGRLDEQYF	TGTGCCAGCAGCTTAGGAGGTCGTCTAGACGAGCAGTACTTC
many	TRBV5-4	.	TRBJ2-7	CASSQGSDYEQYF	TGTGCCAGCAGCCAAGGGTCAGATTACGAGCAGTACTTC
.	TRBV4-1	TRBD2	TRBJ2-7	CASSQVVHRLAGHEQYF	TGCGCCAGCAGCCAAGTAGTCCATCGCCTAGCGGGTCACGAGCAGTACTTC
.	TRBV19	TRBD1	TRBJ1-2	CASNAGTVNYGYTF	TGTGCCAGTAACGCCGGGACAGTCAACTATGGCTACACCTTC
.	TRBV4-3	TRBD2	TRBJ2-7	CASSHSLAGVGRSYEQYF	TGCGCCAGCAGCCACTCCCTAGCGGGAGTCGGTAGGTCCTACGAGCAGTACTTC
many	TRBV7-8	TRBD1	TRBJ2-6	CASTPGLQGASGANVLTF	TGTGCCAGCACCCCCGGCTTACAGGGGGCGTCTGGGGCCAACGTCCTGACTTTC
.	TRBV29-1	.	TRBJ2-7	CSVVGTRGRPPF	TGCAGCGTTGTTGGGACTCGCGGGCGGCCGCCTTTC
many	TRBV30	.	TRBJ1-1	CAWSVSMNTEAFF	TGTGCCTGGAGTGTCAGTATGAACACTGAAGCTTTCTTT
few	TRBV19	.	TRBJ2-3	CASSIQGTTDTQYF	TGTGCCAGTAGTATACAGGGGACCACAGATACGCAGTATTTT
.	TRBV7-9	TRBD1	TRBJ1-3	CASSPISGQKISGNTIYF	TGTGCCAGCAGCCCTATTTCGGGACAGAAAATCTCTGGAAACACCATATATTTT
.	TRBV5-3	.	TRBJ2-3	CASRPGPALTDTQYF	TGTGCCAGCAGGCCTGGTCCGGCACTCACAGATACGCAGTATTTT
many	TRBV6-5	TRBD2	TRBJ2-7	CASSPPTGGSSYEQYF	TGTGCCAGCAGTCCGCCTACGGGGGGGAGCTCCTACGAGCAGTACTTC
.	TRBV13	.	TRBJ2-3	CASRPPSPDTQYF	TGTGCCAGCCGCCCGCCTAGCCCCGATACGCAATATTTT
many	TRBV11-2	TRBD1	TRBJ2-7	CASSFIMGQGSYEQYF	TGTGCCAGCAGCTTCATTATGGGACAGGGGTCCTACGAGCAGTACTTC
.	TRBV6-4	.	TRBJ2-3	CASSDEWGTDTQYF	TGTGCCAGCAGTGACGAGTGGGGCACAGATACGCAGTATTTT
many	TRBV7-9	TRBD1	TRBJ2-7	CASSPRDRAYEQYF	TGTGCCAGCAGCCCCCGGGACAGGGCCTACGAGCAGTACTTC
.	TRBV6-2/TRBV6-3	.	TRBJ2-1	CASGYPSVGQFF	TGTGCCAGCGGTTACCCCAGCGTTGGGCAGTTCTTC
many	TRBV4-2	.	TRBJ2-7	CASSQDASGEQYF	TGTGCCAGCAGCCAAGACGCGAGCGGCGAGCAGTACTTC
many	TRBV7-9	TRBD2	TRBJ2-1	CASSSPGSGRAHEQFF	TGTGCCAGCAGCTCCCCGGGTAGCGGGAGAGCCCATGAGCAGTTCTTC
few	TRBV27	.	TRBJ1-1	CASSLGQENTEAFF	TGTGCCAGCAGTTTAGGGCAGGAAAACACTGAAGCTTTCTTT
.	TRBV5-6	TRBD1	TRBJ2-7	CASSFGSTDRVYYEQYF	TGTGCCAGCAGCTTTGGTTCCACCGACAGGGTTTACTACGAGCAGTACTTC
many	TRBV5-1	TRBD1	TRBJ2-7	CASSPDRVVYEQYF	TGCGCCAGCAGCCCGGACAGGGTGGTCTACGAGCAGTACTTC
many	TRBV4-3	.	TRBJ2-3	CASSQVTGRAAGTGTDTQYF	TGCGCCAGCAGCCAAGTAACCGGGCGGGCCGCGGGCACTGGCACAGATACGCAGTATTTT
many	TRBV6-5	.	TRBJ1-6	CASSYSAESALHF	TGTGCCAGCAGTTACTCTGCGGAGTCAGCCCTCCACTTT
.	TRBV12-3/TRBV12-4	.	TRBJ1-2	CASSPTPYNYGYTF	TGTGCCAGCAGTCCGACACCCTACAACTATGGCTACACCTTC
many	TRBV7-9	TRBD1	TRBJ2-7	CASSGGQGPSYEQYF	TGTGCCAGCAGCGGGGGACAGGGGCCGTCCTACGAGCAGTACTTC
.	TRBV2	.	TRBJ1-5	CASRGGEGQPQHF	TGTGCCAGCAGGGGGGGCGAAGGTCAGCCCCAGCATTTT
.	TRBV4-3	.	TRBJ2-2	CASSQAGGELFF	TGCGCCAGCAGCCAAGCAGGCGGGGAGCTGTTTTTT
many	TRBV29-1	.	TRBJ2-3	CSVRGLTITDTQYF	TGCAGCGTTAGGGGACTGACTATCACAGATACGCAGTATTTT
few	TRBV10-3	.	TRBJ2-1	CAINDGMRDEQFF	TGTGCCATCAACGACGGGATGCGTGATGAGCAGTTCTTC
many	TRBV11-2	.	TRBJ2-1	CASSLPPEGGLSYNEQFF	TGTGCCAGCAGCTTGCCCCCCGAAGGAGGACTTTCCTACAATGAGCAGTTCTTC
few	TRBV27	TRBD1	TRBJ2-7	CASSLYSGTEFWLYF	TGTGCCAGCAGTTTATACTCCGGGACAGAGTTTTGGTTGTACTTC
many	TRBV6-2/TRBV6-3	.	TRBJ2-3	CASSYSGQSTDTQYF	TGTGCCAGCAGTTACTCTGGTCAGAGCACAGATACGCAGTATTTT
few	TRBV5-1	TRBD1	TRBJ1-2	CASSLRPGQTVKGSGYTF	TGCGCCAGCAGCTTGCGTCCGGGACAGACAGTTAAGGGGTCTGGCTACACCTTC
.	TRBV11-3	.	TRBJ2-3	CTSSSTDTQYF	TGTACCAGCAGTTCAACAGATACGCAGTATTTT
many	TRBV27	TRBD1	TRBJ2-3	CASSRLTGTGIYYTDTQYF	TGTGCCAGCAGCCGACTAACCGGGACAGGCATATACTACACAGATACGCAGTATTTT
few	TRBV11-2	TRBD2	TRBJ2-5	CASSLATAGGLKTQYF	TGTGCCAGCAGCTTAGCTACGGCGGGGGGGCTTAAGACCCAGTACTTC
many	TRBV19	.	TRBJ1-5	CASSIQGTFNQPQHF	TGTGCCAGTAGTATTCAGGGGACTTTTAATCAGCCCCAGCATTTT